These 9 T cell receptor beta chains originate from one sample sequenced in a study of regulatory T cells in long-lasting Graves disease. Documented time point: newly diagnosed GD, antithyroid drugs for less than 3 months. Extracted RNA from PBMCs served as the source of the TCR library. HTBI primers from iRepertoire and Arm-PCR of CDR3 regions yielded the TCR beta libraries. One entry per CDR3 protein, called by TCRdb with MiXCR from the multiplex PCR reads. The profile shows a few hundred thousand distinct CDR3 sequences, over 14% of them singletons. The sample was also linked to a second study, of T cells in Graves' hyperthyroidism and ophthalmopathy.

The sample consisted of peripheral blood mononuclear cells (PBMCs), taken at new diagnosis, from a patient treated with antithyroid drugs. The receptors originated from a woman aged 40-49 years with Graves disease.

The sample holds many counts of this clonotype. The chain has TRBV28 and TRBJ1-1; 8 positions agree with TRBD1. This CDR3 has 14 residues. Trimming at V came to 6 bases and at J to 1 base, leaving 4 bases not matched to a gene. Germline loops: CDR1 MDHEN, CDR2 SYDVKM. The CDR3 is CASRRDRSNTEAFF. The CDR3 bases are TGTGCCAGCAGAAGGGACAGGTCGAACACTGAAGCTTTCTTT.

This clonotype has a handful of counts. The genes are TRBV3-1 and TRBJ1-1, with D unresolved. The CDR3 is 19 residues long. V lost 0 bases and J lost 0, with 20 bases in between. Germline V lookup: CDR1 LGHDT, CDR2 YNNKEL (reference sequence). Here the CDR3 reads CASSQDHRALEGVNTEAFF. CDR3 sequence (DNA): TGTGCCAGCAGCCAAGATCACCGAGCCCTTGAGGGTGTGAACACTGAAGCTTTCTTT.

Ten or more counts support this clonotype. This CDR3 is CATQQGGKTEAFF. The CDR3 DNA is TGTGCCACACAACAGGGAGGCAAAACTGAAGCTTTCTTT. The chain recombines TRBV6-1 with TRBJ1-1; D is possibly TRBD1 (6 bases). The length of the CDR3 is 13 residues. Trimming removed 10 bases at V and 5 bases at J, with 17 bases between. Germline-derived CDR1 and CDR2 are MNHNS and SASEGT.

In this sample, this clonotype turned up a few times. The V gene is TRBV4-1, the J gene TRBJ2-2, with TRBD2 as a possible D gene (5 bases). The CDR3 totals 15 residues. Trimming removed 4 bases from V and 4 bases from J, with 13 bases in between. CDR1 and CDR2 (germline): MGHRA, YSYEKL. CDR3 DNA: TGCGCCAGCAGCCTCCCAAGAGGGTTCACCGGGGAGCTGTTTTTT. Translation: CASSLPRGFTGELFF.

The chain uses TRBV20-1 and TRBJ1-1; D is perhaps TRBD1 (6 bases). Germline lookup yields CDR1 DFQATT and CDR2 SNEGSKA (reference sequence). The CDR3 covers 11 residues. Trimming shortened V by 5 bases and J by 5 bases, and 9 bases separated the two germline ends. CDR3 DNA: TGCAGTGCTCAGAGGGGGACTGAAGCTTTCTTT. Translating gives CSAQRGTEAFF.

The V and J genes are TRBV5-1 and TRBJ2-7, with a weak D call TRBD1 (6 bases). V was cut by 4 bases and J by 4 bases, with 15 bases left in between. This CDR3 is built from 14 residues. Per germline, CDR1 SGHRS and CDR2 YFSETQ. CDR3: CASSPSGQAYEQYF. For the CDR3, the DNA is TGCGCCAGCAGCCCCTCGGGACAAGCTTACGAGCAGTACTTC.

This chain's CDR3 is CASSSLGPGELFF. The CDR3 bases are TGTGCCAGCAGTTCCCTAGGGCCCGGGGAGCTGTTTTTT. This chain connects TRBV28 to TRBJ2-2; D gene uncertain. The ends were cut back, 4 bases at V and 6 bases at J, with 9 bases in the middle. CDR3 length: 13 residues. CDR1 and CDR2 (germline): MDHEN, SYDVKM.

V gene TRBV5-1 combines with J gene TRBJ2-1, with TRBD2 matching over 15 bases. J lost 7 bases, V lost 4 bases, and 15 bases had no gene match. Germline CDR1 SGHRS, CDR2 YFSETQ. The CDR3 has 19 amino acids. CDR3 sequence: CASSPRAGLAGGGGNEQFF. CDR3 bases: TGCGCCAGCAGCCCCCGCGCAGGACTAGCGGGAGGGGGTGGGAATGAGCAGTTCTTC.

This chain connects TRBV24-1 to TRBJ2-1; D remains ambiguous. This CDR3 contains 14 residues. Germline CDR1 and CDR2: KGHDR and SFDVKD. Trimming pared 1 base from V and 5 bases from J, leaving 8 bases between. The CDR3 coding sequence is TGTGCCACCAGTGATTTCCGGACGAACAATGAGCAGTTCTTC. As protein: CATSDFRTNNEQFF.